The rows below give T cell receptor beta chains drawn from one sample of a study of blood T cell repertoires in COVID-19. Here immunoSEQ multiplex PCR was the method, and the copy in TCRdb shows in-frame clones only, minus some. The sample contains roughly 150,000 clones, around 83% of which appear only once. Sequencing was carried out using peripheral blood. These receptors were taken from a woman aged 70-85 years who had recovered from COVID-19. CDR3s include the opening cysteine and the closing phenylalanine or tryptophan. Each record gives: clone size, V gene, J gene, CDR3 protein. The size field is filled for only some rows; it gives once, few, many or a size class.

size: -; V: TRBV29-1; J: TRBJ1-1; CDR3: CSVEAGEGTEAFF
size: -; V: TRBV2; J: TRBJ1-2; CDR3: CASPLGGADGYTF
size: -; V: TRBV7-3; J: TRBJ2-7; CDR3: CASSPNGLAGVGEQYF
size: -; V: TRBV30; J: TRBJ1-3; CDR3: CAWSVKGLGQARYTIYF
size: -; V: TRBV28; J: TRBJ2-3; CDR3: CASSLSGEEGDTQYF
size: -; V: TRBV7-2; J: TRBJ2-3; CDR3: CASSPDISTDTQYF
size: -; V: TRBV5-1; J: TRBJ2-1; CDR3: CASSPRLGSYNEQFF
size: -; V: TRBV28; J: TRBJ2-1; CDR3: CASSLRTSGYNEQFF
size: once; V: TRBV19; J: TRBJ2-3; CDR3: CASSMTGDTQYF
size: once; V: TRBV6-4; J: TRBJ1-6; CDR3: CASSDGDSWSPLHF
size: -; V: TRBV7-6; J: TRBJ2-3; CDR3: CASSPQAGGPQYGTQYF
size: -; V: TRBV10-3; J: TRBJ2-2; CDR3: CATGTSGANTGELFF
size: -; V: TRBV20-1; J: TRBJ2-7; CDR3: CSASWGPVQYF
size: -; V: TRBV5-1; J: TRBJ2-7; CDR3: CASSSGLADSYEQYF
size: -; V: TRBV2; J: TRBJ2-7; CDR3: CASAGTLYEQYF
size: -; V: TRBV7-2; J: TRBJ2-5; CDR3: CASSRGLAGGETQYF
size: -; V: TRBV7-8; J: TRBJ2-5; CDR3: CASSLRTSGRGQETQYF
size: -; V: TRBV5-1; J: TRBJ1-1; CDR3: CASSHYRGGEAFF
size: -; V: TRBV28; J: TRBJ2-1; CDR3: CASSSRLGGGAPHEQFF
size: -; V: TRBV15; J: TRBJ2-1; CDR3: CATSRERETDEQFF
size: -; V: TRBV15; J: TRBJ1-2; CDR3: CATSNPGGYYTF
size: -; V: TRBV6-1; J: TRBJ1-2; CDR3: CASSEEGGQLNGYTF
size: -; V: TRBV3-1/TRBV3-2; J: TRBJ2-5; CDR3: CASSPAGYRDGTQYF
size: few; V: TRBV18; J: TRBJ1-5; CDR3: CASSPGSNQPQHF
size: -; V: TRBV2; J: TRBJ1-2; CDR3: CASSGGGNGYTF